This T cell receptor beta chain was recovered during a study of cytomegalovirus exposure and HLA in healthy donors. Overall study context: About 85 million unique TCRs from HLA-typed donors were held in an early release of data.

In the PCR, 60 Vbeta and 13 Jbeta primers were used. TCRdb keeps only in-frame clones here, not all; method: immunoSEQ multiplex PCR. In all, the sample yields tens of thousands of clones. Study-level findings and limits: Per a later analysis, about 15,000 TCR beta sequences showed association with HLA alleles at 0.05 false discovery rate. What TCR beta sequences reportedly achieved was accurate prediction of HLA-A and HLA-B alleles in most subjects. The investigators catalogued 164 TCR beta chains as cytomegalovirus-associated.

With respect to this clone: Its antigen is not known.

There are 14 residues in the CDR3. Trimming at V came to 4 bases and at J to 8 bases, leaving 7 bases not matched to a gene. Germline CDR1 and CDR2: SGHDT and YYEEEE. Sequenced sample: PBMCs. This receptor was identified in a man aged 50 to 59 in good health and CMV-seropositive. V and J are TRBV5-6 and TRBJ2-4; TRBD1 aligns across 9 bases. As DNA, the CDR3 is TGTGCCAGCAGCCCTTGGACAGGGGAAGACATTCAGTACTTC. This sequence encodes CASSPWTGEDIQYF.